Following are 17 T cell receptor beta chains from one sample sequenced in a study of control samples from healthy donors and cancer patients. Sequencing used immunoSEQ multiplex PCR; TCRdb keeps in-frame clones, though not all of them. The repertoire holds about 160,000 clones, with 70% to 90% as singletons. The sample consisted of blood. These receptors all come from a man between 25 and 39 years old in good health.

This chain joins TRBV7-9 and TRBJ1-5, with 8 bases lining up with TRBD1. The germline V gene has CDR1 SEHNR and CDR2 FQNEAQ (reference sequence). This CDR3 has 15 residues. Trimming cost V 5 bases and J 6 bases; bases outside gene matches: 9. CDR3 DNA sequence: TGTGCCAGCAGCGCCGGGACAGGTGGAGGTCAGCCCCAGCATTTT. Its protein product is CASSAGTGGGQPQHF.

CDR3 sequence: CASSYNLNYGYTF. In DNA form, the CDR3 reads TGTGCCAGCAGTTATAACCTAAACTATGGCTACACCTTC. The V call is TRBV27, the J call TRBJ1-2; D is ambiguous. The germline V and J ends were trimmed by 4 bases and 2 bases, with 8 bases remaining between them. The CDR3 covers 13 residues. CDR1 and CDR2 from the germline V gene are MNHEY and SMNVEV (reference sequence).

V usage is TRBV18 and J usage is TRBJ2-7, with D perhaps assigned TRBD1 or TRBD2 (6 bases each). The CDR3 length is 16 residues. Trimming removed 4 bases at V and 2 bases at J, with 18 bases between. The germline CDR1 and CDR2 sequences are KGHSH and LQKENI. The CDR3 region is CASSRGGKGTTYEQYF. The DNA for the CDR3 is TGTGCCAGCTCACGAGGGGGGAAGGGGACGACCTACGAGCAGTACTTC. Based on the CDR3 plus reference TRBV18 and TRBJ2-7, the full variable domain is NAGVMQNPRHLVRRRGQEARLRCSPMKGHSHVYWYRQLPEEGLKFMVYLQKENIIDESGMPKERFSAEFPKEGPSILRIQQVVRGDSAAYFCASSRGGKGTTYEQYFGPGTRLTVT.

The chain uses TRBV19 and TRBJ1-5; 10 bases align to TRBD1. The CDR3 length is 13 residues. V lost 11 bases, J lost 6 bases, and 7 bases stayed unmatched. Per the germline V gene, CDR1 is LNHDA and CDR2 is SQIVND (reference sequence). CDR3 amino acids: CAGGGTGAQPQHF. The CDR3 DNA sequence: TGTGCCGGAGGAGGGACAGGGGCTCAGCCCCAGCATTTT.

This rearrangement joins TRBV5-1 to TRBJ2-2, with 8 bases identical to TRBD1. The V and J ends lost 7 bases and 1 base, in that order; junction bases with no gene match: 9. Germline-derived CDR1 and CDR2 are SGHRS and YFSETQ. This CDR3 is 16 amino acids long. The DNA for the CDR3 is TGCGCCAGCCGAGCCGGCGGGACAGGGAACACCGGGGAGCTGTTTTTT. Its translation is CASRAGGTGNTGELFF.

V usage is TRBV6-2 or TRBV6-3 and J usage is TRBJ1-5; D unclear. The germline CDR1 and CDR2 sequences are MNHEY and SVGEGT. V was pared by 6 bases and J by 7 bases, with 19 bases between. This CDR3 contains 15 residues. CDR3: CASSPPQQHRQPQHF. Here the CDR3 DNA reads TGTGCCAGCAGCCCCCCACAGCAGCATCGACAGCCCCAGCATTTT.

This chain uses TRBV27 with TRBJ1-5; 8 nucleotides line up with TRBD1. This CDR3 has 13 amino acids. The V and J ends lost 6 bases and 7 bases, in that order; junction bases with no gene match: 5. CDR1 MNHEY and CDR2 SMNVEV come from the germline V gene (reference sequence). In nucleotides, the CDR3 is TGTGCCAGCAGCTGGACAGGGAGCCAGCCCCAGCATTTT. This encodes CASSWTGSQPQHF.

This rearrangement joins TRBV4-2 to TRBJ2-2; D gene unclear. Germline V gives CDR1 LGHNA, CDR2 YNFKEQ. This CDR3 has 16 amino acids. V lost 4 bases to trimming and J lost 2 bases, with 14 bases between them. The CDR3 DNA sequence: TGTGCCAGCAGCCTTGGTTCAGTCTCCAACACCGGGGAGCTGTTTTTT. It translates to CASSLGSVSNTGELFF.

The rearrangement uses TRBV11-2 and TRBJ1-5, with D perhaps matching TRBD1 (6 bases). Germline loops: CDR1 SGHAT, CDR2 FQNNGV. This CDR3 is 16 amino acids long. V was pared by 3 bases and J by 7 bases, with 19 bases between. For the CDR3, the DNA is TGTGCCAGCAGCTTGGGGGCCGGCCAGGTAGGACAGCCCCAGCATTTT. Translating gives CASSLGAGQVGQPQHF.

This chain uses TRBV5-1 with TRBJ1-1, with D possibly TRBD1 on 6 matching bases. Trimming removed 0 bases at V and 0 bases at J, with 9 bases between. Germline CDR1 is SGHRS and CDR2 is YFSETQ. This CDR3 is built from 15 residues. The CDR3 loop is CASSLDGQLNTEAFF. The DNA for the CDR3 is TGCGCCAGCAGCTTGGATGGACAGCTGAACACTGAAGCTTTCTTT.

V gene TRBV15 combines with J gene TRBJ2-7, with 8 bases fitting TRBD2. CDR1 is LNHNV, CDR2 YYDKDF, per germline (reference sequence). There are 14 residues in the CDR3. The V and J ends lost 4 bases and 1 base, in that order; junction bases with no gene match: 3. This CDR3 reads CATSTGTRSYEQYF. As DNA, the CDR3 is TGTGCCACCAGCACCGGGACTAGATCCTACGAGCAGTACTTC.

The chain recombines TRBV10-3 with TRBJ1-5; 9 bases align to TRBD1. The CDR3 runs 16 residues. Unmatched junction bases numbered 12, after V lost 10 bases and J lost 2 bases. From germline, CDR1 is ENHRY and CDR2 SYGVKD. The CDR3 here is CATTPGTGSGNQPQHF. In nucleotides, the CDR3 is TGTGCCACTACTCCCGGGACAGGGAGTGGCAATCAGCCCCAGCATTTT.

The genes are TRBV5-1 and TRBJ2-7; D gene unclear. This CDR3 has 13 amino acids. CDR1 is SGHRS and CDR2 is YFSETQ in the germline V gene. V shed 0 bases and J shed 3 bases, with 7 bases lying between them. CDR3 residues: CASSLEQYYEQYF. The CDR3 DNA follows: TGCGCCAGCAGCTTGGAACAGTACTACGAGCAGTACTTC.

This rearrangement joins TRBV3-1 (or the pseudogene TRBV3-2) to TRBJ2-4; either TRBD1 or TRBD2 may fit D (6 bases each). Germline V CDR1 and CDR2: LGHDT, YNNKEL (reference sequence). Deletions cut 4 bases from V and 12 bases from J, with 25 bases between. The CDR3 is made up of 16 amino acids. The chain's CDR3 is CASSLLLGQRASAQYF. DNA of the CDR3: TGTGCCAGCAGCCTACTCTTAGGACAGCGGGCCAGTGCTCAGTACTTC.

The V gene is TRBV25-1, the J gene TRBJ2-6, with 7 nucleotides matching TRBD1. Trimming took 3 bases from V and 0 from J; bases not matched to a gene: 8. The CDR3 sequence is 18 residues long. Per germline, CDR1 MGHDK and CDR2 SYGVNS. For the CDR3, the DNA is TGTGCCAGCAGTGACCCCGGGACAGAGAGCTCTGGGGCCAACGTCCTGACTTTC. It yields the protein CASSDPGTESSGANVLTF. Together with reference TRBV25-1 and TRBJ2-6, the CDR3 gives the full variable domain: EADIYQTPRYLVIGTGKKITLECSQTMGHDKMYWYQQDPGMELHLIHYSYGVNSTEKGDLSSESTVSRIRTEHFPLTLESARPSHTSQYLCASSDPGTESSGANVLTFGAGSRLTVL.

The J gene is TRBJ1-2, the V gene TRBV27; 7 bases are shared with TRBD1. This CDR3 is 14 amino acids long. V shed 4 bases, J shed 3 bases, and the junction held 5 bases outside the gene matches. Per the germline V gene, CDR1 is MNHEY and CDR2 is SMNVEV (reference sequence). CDR3: CASSSEGAHYGYTF. DNA for the CDR3: TGTGCCAGCAGTTCGGAGGGGGCCCACTATGGCTACACCTTC.

The chain carries TRBV4-2 and TRBJ2-2; 7 positions agree with TRBD2. The V segment lost 1 base and the J segment 1 base; nucleotides outside the gene matches: 6. The CDR3 length is 17 residues. Germline CDR1 and CDR2: LGHNA and YNFKEQ. CDR3 loop: CASSQGVTSWNTGELFF. The DNA of the CDR3 is TGTGCCAGCAGCCAAGGGGTGACTAGCTGGAACACCGGGGAGCTGTTTTTT.